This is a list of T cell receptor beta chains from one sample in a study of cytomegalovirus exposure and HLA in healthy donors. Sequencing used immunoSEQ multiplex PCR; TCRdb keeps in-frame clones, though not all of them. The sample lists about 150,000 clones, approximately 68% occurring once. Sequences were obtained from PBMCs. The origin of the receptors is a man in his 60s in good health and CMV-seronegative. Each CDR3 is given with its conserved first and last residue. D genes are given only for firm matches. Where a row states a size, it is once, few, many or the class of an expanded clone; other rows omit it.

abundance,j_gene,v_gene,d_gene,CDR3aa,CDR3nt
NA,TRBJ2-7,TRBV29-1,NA,CSVRAPGAYEQYF,TGCAGCGTCCGGGCTCCGGGGGCCTACGAGCAGTACTTC
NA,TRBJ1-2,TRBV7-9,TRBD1,CASSLGTGDYTGYTF,TGTGCCAGCAGCTTAGGGACAGGGGATTATACTGGCTACACCTTC
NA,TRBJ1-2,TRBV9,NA,CASSVDSGFYGYTF,TGTGCCAGCAGCGTAGACTCAGGGTTTTACGGCTACACCTTC
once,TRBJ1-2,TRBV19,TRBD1,CASSASQGGYYGYTF,TGTGCCAGTAGTGCCTCGCAGGGGGGATATTATGGCTACACCTTC
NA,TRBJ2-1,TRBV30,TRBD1,CAWSVTGLDYNEQFF,TGTGCCTGGAGTGTGACAGGGTTGGACTACAATGAGCAGTTCTTC
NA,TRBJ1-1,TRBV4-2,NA,CASSQDQGSTEAFF,TGTGCCAGCAGCCAAGATCAGGGGAGCACTGAAGCTTTCTTT
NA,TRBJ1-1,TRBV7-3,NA,CASSRLGGGNTEAFF,TGTGCCAGCAGCCGCCTAGGAGGAGGAAACACTGAAGCTTTCTTT
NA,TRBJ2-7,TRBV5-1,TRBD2,CASRPRLAGEGEQYF,TGCGCCAGCAGGCCACGACTAGCGGGAGAAGGTGAGCAGTACTTC
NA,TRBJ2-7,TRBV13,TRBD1,CASSSRQGTYEQYF,TGTGCCAGCAGCTCCCGACAGGGAACATACGAGCAGTACTTC
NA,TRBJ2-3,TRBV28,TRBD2,CASSLKSGRRDTQYF,TGTGCCAGCAGTTTAAAGAGCGGGAGAAGAGATACGCAGTATTTT
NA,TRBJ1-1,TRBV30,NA,CAWTTDGSEAFF,TGTGCCTGGACAACCGACGGGAGTGAAGCTTTCTTT
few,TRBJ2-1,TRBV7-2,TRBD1,CASSSQGVFEQFF,TGTGCCAGCAGCTCACAGGGGGTATTTGAGCAGTTCTTC
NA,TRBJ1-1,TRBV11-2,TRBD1,CASSPRTGTMNTEAFF,TGTGCCAGCAGCCCCAGGACAGGGACTATGAACACTGAAGCTTTCTTT
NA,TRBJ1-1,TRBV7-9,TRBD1,CASSPRGGNTEAFF,TGTGCCAGCAGCCCCAGAGGGGGCAACACTGAAGCTTTCTTT
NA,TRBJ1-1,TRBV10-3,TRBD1,CAISVNSRGPEAFF,TGTGCCATCAGTGTAAATTCCAGGGGGCCTGAAGCTTTCTTT
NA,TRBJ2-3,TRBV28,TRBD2,CASSPPSGRATDTQYF,TGTGCCAGCAGCCCGCCTAGCGGGAGGGCAACAGATACGCAGTATTTT
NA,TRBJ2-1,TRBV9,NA,CASSVILGAGVGEQFF,TGTGCCAGCAGCGTAATATTGGGGGCGGGAGTAGGGGAGCAGTTCTTC
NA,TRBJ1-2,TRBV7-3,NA,CASSFAGSQGNYGYTF,TGTGCCAGCAGCTTCGCGGGGAGTCAAGGGAACTATGGCTACACCTTC
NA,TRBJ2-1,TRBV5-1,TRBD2,CASSPPGLGSEQFF,TGCGCCAGCAGCCCACCGGGACTAGGCAGTGAGCAGTTCTTC
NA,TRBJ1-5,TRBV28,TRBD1,CASSPGDRAVQPQHF,TGTGCCAGCAGTCCCGGGGACAGGGCCGTTCAGCCCCAGCATTTT
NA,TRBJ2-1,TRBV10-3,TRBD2,CAISGTSGPSSYNEQFF,TGTGCCATCAGTGGGACTAGCGGGCCTAGCTCCTACAATGAGCAGTTCTTC
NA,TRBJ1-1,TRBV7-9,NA,CASRLPQVDEAFF,TGTGCCAGCAGATTACCCCAGGTAGATGAAGCTTTCTTT
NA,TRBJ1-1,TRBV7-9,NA,CASSPPRLNTEAFF,TGTGCCAGCAGCCCCCCGCGGCTGAACACTGAAGCTTTCTTT
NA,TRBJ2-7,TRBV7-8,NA,CASSIIPGHDDF,TGTGCCAGCAGCATTATACCGGGACACGATGATTTC
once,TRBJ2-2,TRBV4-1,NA,CASSQDQGLAGELFF,TGCGCCAGCAGCCAAGATCAGGGGTTGGCCGGGGAGCTGTTTTTT
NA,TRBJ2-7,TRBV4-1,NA,CASSQEVPGQPSYEQYF,TGCGCCAGCAGCCAAGAAGTACCGGGACAACCCTCCTACGAGCAGTACTTC
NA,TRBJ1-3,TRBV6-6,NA,CATTAGNTIYF,TGTGCCACTACGGCTGGAAACACCATATATTTT
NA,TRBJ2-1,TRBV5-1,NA,CASSLQNEQFF,TGCGCCAGCAGCTTGCAGAATGAGCAGTTCTTC
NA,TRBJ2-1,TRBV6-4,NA,CASSDASWTEQFF,TGTGCCAGCAGTGACGCCAGCTGGACAGAGCAGTTCTTC
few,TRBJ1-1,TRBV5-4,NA,CASSLGGTGEAFF,TGTGCCAGCAGCTTGGGGGGCACGGGTGAAGCTTTCTTT
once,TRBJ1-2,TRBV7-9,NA,CASSLEGESGYTF,TGTGCCAGCAGCTTAGAGGGGGAAAGTGGCTACACCTTC